Shown below are 16 T cell receptor beta chains from a single sample sequenced in a study of T cell repertoires in cytomegalovirus infection. Each CDR3 protein gets one entry after TCRdb re-called the reads with MiXCR. The table lists 250,000 to 300,000 distinct CDR3 sequences, roughly 9.1% of them singletons, with approximately 15% in the top ten. Sequencing input: PBMCs. All receptors come from a human donor in good health (CMV status not recorded). Some clones in this sample may be carry-over from other donors' samples.

The chain has TRBV28 and TRBJ1-4; D possibly corresponds to TRBD1 (5 bases). CDR1 and CDR2 (germline): MDHEN, SYDVKM. V lost 6 bases and J 9 bases, leaving 17 bases between the germline ends. The CDR3 loop spans 14 amino acids. CDR3 bases: TGTGCCAGCAGCCCGACGCAGGGAATTCAAAAACTGTTTTTT. It codes for CASSPTQGIQKLFF.

This clonotype has at least ten counts. CDR3 in amino acids: CASSVGRDPTYEQYF. CDR3 coding DNA: TGTGCCAGCAGCGTCGGCAGGGACCCTACCTACGAGCAGTACTTC. The chain carries TRBV7-6 and TRBJ2-7, with D perhaps being TRBD1 or TRBD2 (5 bases each). Germline V CDR1 and CDR2: SGHVS, FNYEAQ. V dropped 5 bases and J dropped 2 bases, with 16 bases sitting between them. This CDR3 is built from 15 residues.

In its sample, this clonotype was seen many times. The chain carries TRBV2 and TRBJ1-5; no reliable D call. Germline V gene lookup returns CDR1 SNHLY and CDR2 FYNNEI. This CDR3 spans 12 amino acids. Trimming pared 7 bases from V and 3 bases from J, leaving 7 bases between. The CDR3 DNA reads as TGTGCCAGCAAGGAATCCAATCAGCCCCAGCATTTT. Translated: CASKESNQPQHF.

The sample holds many counts of this clonotype. The gene calls are TRBV28 and TRBJ1-5; a weak D match, TRBD1 (5 bases). This CDR3 spans 15 amino acids. Germline CDR1 reads MDHEN; CDR2 reads SYDVKM. Trimming pared 3 bases from V and 2 bases from J, leaving 11 bases between. CDR3 nucleotides: TGTGCCAGCAGTTTCGCGGGGGTTGGCAATCAGCCCCAGCATTTT. It specifies CASSFAGVGNQPQHF.

V gene TRBV9 combines with J gene TRBJ2-1; 15 bases fit TRBD2. Trimming took 2 bases from V and 9 from J; bases not matched to a gene: 6. The CDR3 has 16 residues. The germline V gene encodes CDR1 SGDLS and CDR2 YYNGEE. The CDR3 region has the DNA TGTGCCAGCAGCGTCGCCGGACTAGCGGGAGGGTCTGAGCAGTTCTTC. Translating gives CASSVAGLAGGSEQFF.

Many counts were recorded for this clonotype. A junction end diverges from the germline sequence, so it may reflect a read error. The CDR3: CASREQGEPQYF. In nucleotides, the CDR3 is TGTGCCAGCAGAGAACAGGGAGAGCCCCAGTACTTC. The chain uses TRBV12-3 or TRBV12-4 and TRBJ2-5, with D maybe TRBD1 (6 bases). The length of the CDR3 is 12 residues.

This clonotype was observed a few times. The gene calls are TRBV20-1 and TRBJ1-1, with 10 nucleotides matching TRBD1. CDR1 and CDR2 (germline): DFQATT, SNEGSKA (reference sequence). V lost 6 bases and J lost 0; bases outside the gene matches: 10. The CDR3 totals 16 residues. The CDR3 loop is CSARTGGIKMNTEAFF. Here the CDR3 DNA reads TGCAGTGCGAGGACAGGGGGGATAAAAATGAACACTGAAGCTTTCTTT.

This clonotype was detected ten times or more. This chain connects TRBV28 to TRBJ2-6, with 7 bases aligning to TRBD1. The CDR3 runs 17 residues. J was trimmed by 2 bases and V by 6 bases; bases with no gene match: 10. Germline CDR1 reads MDHEN; CDR2 reads SYDVKM. The CDR3 DNA follows: TGTGCCAGCAGGGACCGACAGGGAACACCTGGGGCCAACGTCCTGACTTTC. Protein product: CASRDRQGTPGANVLTF.

This clonotype was seen a few times. The rearrangement links TRBV11-2 to TRBJ2-5; TRBD2 matches at 10 bases. Germline CDR1 is SGHAT and CDR2 is FQNNGV. V lost 4 bases, J lost 5 bases, and 7 bases stayed unmatched. The CDR3 extends over 15 amino acids. In DNA, the CDR3 is TGTGCCAGCAGCTCAAGCGGGAGGGCCGGGGAGACCCAGTACTTC. Amino acids: CASSSSGRAGETQYF.

This clonotype was recorded at least ten times. The rearrangement uses TRBV15 and TRBJ2-5; 7 positions match TRBD2. Germline CDR1 and CDR2: LNHNV and YYDKDF (reference sequence). The CDR3 has 14 residues. Unmatched junction bases numbered 5, after V lost 3 bases and J lost 4 bases. CDR3 sequence reads: CATSSPTGGETQYF. CDR3 nucleotides: TGTGCCACCAGCAGCCCCACGGGAGGAGAGACCCAGTACTTC.

This clonotype was found many times. CDR3 residues: CASIPRGRGGTEAFF. CDR3 nucleotides: TGTGCCAGCATCCCGAGAGGCCGAGGGGGAACTGAAGCTTTCTTT. The V and J genes are TRBV7-8 and TRBJ1-1; the D gene is possibly TRBD1 (6 bases). The germline V and J ends were trimmed by 7 bases and 5 bases, with 20 bases remaining between them. Germline loops: CDR1 SGHVS, CDR2 FQNEAQ. This CDR3 spans 15 amino acids.

This clonotype appeared many times. The chain uses TRBV7-2 and TRBJ1-2; a possible D gene is TRBD1 (6 bases). Trimming removed 4 bases at V and 4 bases at J, with 13 bases between. The CDR3 loop spans 14 amino acids. Germline values: CDR1 SGHTA, CDR2 FQGNSA. CDR3 coding DNA: TGTGCCAGCAGCTCAGTACAGGGCTTCTATGGCTACACCTTC. Translating it yields CASSSVQGFYGYTF.

Ten or more counts support this clonotype. The chain combines TRBV5-1 with TRBJ2-3, with D unclear. V lost 0 bases and J lost 4, with 9 bases in between. The CDR3 covers 14 residues. Germline lookup yields CDR1 SGHRS and CDR2 YFSETQ. CDR3 sequence (DNA): TGCGCCAGCAGCTTGGGTCGCCCCCCAGATACGCAGTATTTT. It encodes CASSLGRPPDTQYF.

This clonotype was counted at least ten times. The chain joins TRBV5-1 to TRBJ2-1, with a weak D call TRBD2 (6 bases). The CDR3 loop spans 15 amino acids. Germline CDR1 SGHRS, CDR2 YFSETQ. Trimming stripped 2 bases from V and 6 bases from J, with 15 bases between. In DNA, the CDR3 is TGCGCCAGCAGCTTAAAAGGCGGGATCGTCAATGAGCAGTTCTTC. Protein product: CASSLKGGIVNEQFF.

The J gene is TRBJ2-5, the V gene TRBV18; TRBD2 agrees at 7 bases. Germline CDR1 reads KGHSH; CDR2 reads LQKENI. This CDR3 spans 17 amino acids. The ends lost 6 bases at V and 1 base at J; junction bases unmatched: 14. The CDR3 spells CASSPPRSSGAQETQYF. CDR3 coding DNA: TGTGCCAGCTCTCCGCCTAGATCGAGCGGGGCCCAAGAGACCCAGTACTTC.

This clonotype was seen many times. The chain recombines TRBV7-2 with TRBJ2-5; D is tentatively TRBD1 or TRBD2 (5 bases each). This CDR3 contains 15 residues. Germline V CDR1 and CDR2: SGHTA, FQGNSA. Trimming shortened V by 3 bases and J by 2 bases, and 13 bases separated the two germline ends. The CDR3, as DNA: TGTGCCAGCAGCTTTACACCGGGACCTCAAGAGACCCAGTACTTC. Translation: CASSFTPGPQETQYF.